This is a list of T cell receptor beta chains from one sample in a study of shared clonotypes between healthy human individuals. Repertoires were generated with immunoSEQ multiplex PCR, while TCRdb's copy carries only in-frame clones and drops some. The table lists fewer than 1 million clones, just over 95% of them singletons, with less than 0.25% in the top ten. Sequenced material: naive CD8+ T cells sorted from blood. The source is a man aged 25 to 40 in good health. CDR3s include the opening cysteine and the closing phenylalanine or tryptophan. Each record gives: V gene, D gene, J gene, clone size, CDR3 DNA, CDR3 protein. The D gene is left open where the match is weak. Clone size is given for some rows only: seen once, a few or many times, or a class if the clone is expanded.

>TRBV11-2|-|TRBJ2-1|-
TGTGCCAGCAGGGTTACAGGTTACAATGAGCAGTTCTTC
CASRVTGYNEQFF
>TRBV6-6|-|TRBJ1-2|-
TGTGCCAGCAGCTTCGACCTGACCCGACGCTATGGCTACACCTTC
CASSFDLTRRYGYTF
>TRBV2|-|TRBJ2-1|-
TGTGCCAGCAGTTGGGGGTACAATGAGCAGTTCTTC
CASSWGYNEQFF
>TRBV5-6|-|TRBJ2-7|-
TGTGCCAGCAGTACCGGGACCACCGACGAGCAGTACTTC
CASSTGTTDEQYF
>TRBV7-6|-|TRBJ2-3|-
TGTGCCAGCAGCCTGGCCCCCACCGAGCTAGTTCTTACAGATACGCAGTATTTT
CASSLAPTELVLTDTQYF
>TRBV18|-|TRBJ1-5|-
TGTGCCAGCTCGTCCGATCGATGGGATCAGCCCCAGCATTTT
CASSSDRWDQPQHF
>TRBV9|TRBD1|TRBJ2-2|-
TGTGCCAGCAGCGGGATTGGGACAGTTAACACCGGGGAGCTGTTTTTT
CASSGIGTVNTGELFF
>TRBV7-9|-|TRBJ2-7|-
TGTGCCAGCAGCTCCCGACAGCCCAGTTATCCTTACGAGCAGTACTTC
CASSSRQPSYPYEQYF
>TRBV7-2|TRBD2|TRBJ2-1|-
TGTGCCAGCAGCTCGGGACTAGCGGGTTACAATGAGCAGTTCTTC
CASSSGLAGYNEQFF
>TRBV9|TRBD1|TRBJ2-7|-
TGTGCCAGCAGCGGACAGGGGTCTCCCTACGAGCAGTACTTC
CASSGQGSPYEQYF
>TRBV7-2|-|TRBJ2-3|-
TGTGCCAGCAGCTCCTCCTCAGGGGCCAGCACAGATACGCAGTATTTT
CASSSSSGASTDTQYF
>TRBV6-1|-|TRBJ1-2|-
TGTGCCAGCAGTGGGACAGCTAACTATGGCTACACCTTC
CASSGTANYGYTF
>TRBV2|-|TRBJ2-5|-
TGTGCCAGCAGGGTACACCTTCAAGAGACCCAGTACTTC
CASRVHLQETQYF
>TRBV11-2|-|TRBJ2-7|-
TGTGCCAGCAGCTTCCGACGAGGGACTGGCTACGAGCAGTACTTC
CASSFRRGTGYEQYF
>TRBV4-1|-|TRBJ2-3|-
TGCGCCAGCAGCCAAGTGGGACTTCGCACAGATACGCAGTATTTT
CASSQVGLRTDTQYF
>TRBV7-6|-|TRBJ2-3|-
TGTGCCAGCAGCCTCTACCTCGGGGAGACAGATACGCAGTATTTT
CASSLYLGETDTQYF
>TRBV11-2|TRBD2|TRBJ2-3|-
TGTGCCAGCACTTACGGACTAGCGGGGGCAGATACGCAGTATTTT
CASTYGLAGADTQYF
>TRBV7-8|-|TRBJ1-5|-
TGTGCCAGCAGCTTAGAGGACGGGCAGCCCCAGCATTTT
CASSLEDGQPQHF
>TRBV7-9|TRBD2|TRBJ2-1|-
TGTGCCAGCAGCTCTATAGATGGGACTAGCGGGACCTACAATGAGCAGTTCTTC
CASSSIDGTSGTYNEQFF
>TRBV27|-|TRBJ2-2|-
TGTGCCAGCAGTTTCGTGGTGAACACCGGGGAGCTGTTTTTT
CASSFVVNTGELFF
>TRBV29-1|-|TRBJ2-1|-
TGCAGCGTTAAATACAATGAGCAGTTCTTC
CSVKYNEQFF
>TRBV11-3|TRBD2|TRBJ2-1|-
TGTGCCAGCAGCAAAGCGGGTTCTAGCGGGAGTCAGAATGAGCAGTTCTTC
CASSKAGSSGSQNEQFF
>TRBV7-6|-|TRBJ2-7|-
TGTGCCAGCAGCTTACACGATACTAACTCCTACGAGCAGTACTTC
CASSLHDTNSYEQYF
>TRBV7-8|-|TRBJ2-7|-
TGTGCCAGCAGCCTCTCCTACGAGCAGTACTTC
CASSLSYEQYF
>TRBV7-9|-|TRBJ2-1|-
TGTGCCAGCAGCATGACAGTTAATGAGCAGTTCTTC
CASSMTVNEQFF
>TRBV15|TRBD1|TRBJ2-7|-
TGTGCCACCAGCGGGGACAGGGAGCAGTACTTC
CATSGDREQYF
>TRBV9|TRBD1|TRBJ2-1|-
TGTGCCAGCAGCGCCCGGACAGGGGGAAACAATGAGCAGTTCTTC
CASSARTGGNNEQFF
>TRBV27|TRBD2|TRBJ2-1|once
TGTGCCAGCAGTTCGGGACTAGCGGGGAACAATGAGCAGTTCTTC
CASSSGLAGNNEQFF
>TRBV29-1|TRBD2|TRBJ2-1|-
TGCAGCGTCGACGGACTAGCGGGGAGCTCCTACAATGAGCAGTTCTTC
CSVDGLAGSSYNEQFF
>TRBV29-1|-|TRBJ1-1|-
TGCAGCGTCCAAAAATTGGCGACTGAAGCTTTCTTT
CSVQKLATEAFF
>TRBV14|-|TRBJ2-5|-
TGTGCCAGCAGCCGGCGACAGATCTGGCCAAGGGAGACCCAGTACTTC
CASSRRQIWPRETQYF
>TRBV11-2|TRBD1|TRBJ1-4|-
TGTGCCAGCAGCTTAGGGAAGGGACAGGAAGACGGTGAAAAACTGTTTTTT
CASSLGKGQEDGEKLFF
>TRBV28|TRBD1|TRBJ1-5|-
TGTGCCAGCAGTTGGACAGGTAATCAGCCCCAGCATTTT
CASSWTGNQPQHF
>TRBV11-2|TRBD1|TRBJ2-7|few
TGTGCCAGCAGCCAGTGGGGACAGTTCGGCCCCTCCTACGAGCAGTACTTC
CASSQWGQFGPSYEQYF
>TRBV5-1|-|TRBJ2-3|-
TGCGCCAGCAGCGGGGCGCCTCTCAGCGATACGCAGTATTTT
CASSGAPLSDTQYF
>TRBV27|-|TRBJ1-2|-
TGTGCCAGCAGTTTATTGGGGGGCAGTGGGATCGATGGCTACACCTTC
CASSLLGGSGIDGYTF
>TRBV29-1|TRBD2|TRBJ2-7|once
TGCAGCGTTGGGGCTAGCGGGAGTATTTACGAGCAGTACTTC
CSVGASGSIYEQYF
>TRBV2|TRBD1|TRBJ1-1|-
TGTGCCAGCAGTGGACCGGGACAGGCGAACACTGAAGCTTTCTTT
CASSGPGQANTEAFF
>TRBV12-5|-|TRBJ2-7|once
TGTGCTAGTGCCGTTGGGGGATCGGGGGAGCAGTACTTC
CASAVGGSGEQYF
>TRBV11-3|TRBD1|TRBJ2-3|-
TGTGCCAGCAGCTCGGGGACAGCTAGCACAGATACGCAGTATTTT
CASSSGTASTDTQYF
>TRBV19|-|TRBJ2-1|-
TGTGCCAGTCGTACCGGGAGTTACAATGAGCAGTTCTTC
CASRTGSYNEQFF
>TRBV10-1|TRBD2|TRBJ2-2|-
TGCGCCAGCAGTGACGGGCTAGCGGGATCCACCGGGGAGCTGTTTTTT
CASSDGLAGSTGELFF
>TRBV9|TRBD1|TRBJ2-2|-
TGTGCCAGCAGCGAAGATCCGGGACAGGGTCCGAACACCGGGGAGCTGTTTTTT
CASSEDPGQGPNTGELFF
>TRBV15|-|TRBJ2-7|-
TGTGCCACCAGCAGCCCGTTAAAGCTAGAGCAGTACTTC
CATSSPLKLEQYF
>TRBV5-6|-|TRBJ2-7|-
TGTGCCAGCAGCTCCTACTCTGAAGGGCGTTCCGAGCAGTACTTC
CASSSYSEGRSEQYF
>TRBV18|-|TRBJ2-1|-
TGTGCCAGCTCACCACTGGGGGAGAAGGACAATGAGCAGTTCTTC
CASSPLGEKDNEQFF
>TRBV6-6|-|TRBJ1-5|-
TGTGCCAGCACCTTCCAACTGGAGGGGCCGGAGCCCCAGCATTTT
CASTFQLEGPEPQHF
>TRBV28|-|TRBJ1-1|-
TGTGCCAGCAGTGACGGTCCTATGACAGTCGATGAAGCTTTCTTT
CASSDGPMTVDEAFF
>TRBV4-3|TRBD2|TRBJ2-1|-
TGCGCCAGCAGCCAAGGACTAGCGGGAGAGAGCTCCTACAATGAGCAGTTCTTC
CASSQGLAGESSYNEQFF
>TRBV6-5|TRBD2|TRBJ2-1|-
TGTGCCAGCAGTTACGCCTCTAGCGGGAGCCACAATGAGCAGTTCTTC
CASSYASSGSHNEQFF
>TRBV9|-|TRBJ2-1|-
TGTGCCAGCAGTTATTCGGACAATGAGCAGTTCTTC
CASSYSDNEQFF
>TRBV9|TRBD2|TRBJ2-5|once
TGTGCCAGCAGCGAAAGCGGGAGGGCCCAAGAGACCCAGTACTTC
CASSESGRAQETQYF
>TRBV19|TRBD1|TRBJ2-1|-
TGTGCCAGTAGTACCCGGGACAGGGGCGCTGGTGAGCAGTTCTTC
CASSTRDRGAGEQFF